This T cell receptor beta chain was sequenced for a study of cytomegalovirus exposure and HLA in healthy donors. This clone was observed a handful of times. Its antigen is unknown. The CDR3 is 15 residues long. Germline CDR1 is SGDLS and CDR2 is YYNGEE. After removal of 4 bases from V and 3 bases from J, the junction contained 7 bases not matched to a gene. PCR amplification relied on 60 Vbeta primers (plus 13 Jbeta primers). Assay used: immunoSEQ multiplex PCR; TCRdb lists only in-frame clones, some missing. The sample comprises 180,000 or so clones, around four fifths of which are singletons, and more than 3% rests with the top ten. Findings and caveats of the study: Some TCR beta chains (164 of them) were listed as cytomegalovirus-associated. As a later analysis revealed, most CMV-associated TCR beta chains appeared HLA-restricted. In a later analysis, HLA-associated beta chains showed higher expansion and lower generation probabilities than comparable chains.

The receptor was isolated from a woman in her sixties or seventies in good health and CMV-seropositive. This chain links TRBV9 with TRBJ1-5, with 7 bases lining up with TRBD1. Sequences were obtained from PBMCs. The CDR3 region has the DNA TGTGCCAGCAGCAAGGGGACAGTATCCAATCAGCCCCAGCATTTT. Translated: CASSKGTVSNQPQHF. The complete variable domain, with remaining parts taken from reference TRBV9 and TRBJ1-5, reads DSGVTQTPKHLITATGQRVTLRCSPRSGDLSVYWYQQSLDQGLQFLIQYYNGEERAKGNILERFSAQQFPDLHSELNLSSLELGDSALYFCASSKGTVSNQPQHFGDGTRLSIL.